The 7 T cell receptor beta chains presented below share a single source sample, sequenced in a study of early T cells in non-severe SARS-CoV-2 infection. A single record per CDR3 protein comes from TCRdb applying MiXCR to the 5' RACE reads. The repertoire holds 50,000 to 85,000 distinct CDR3 sequences, with approximately 10% as singletons. The sequencing sample was made of whole blood. These receptors were taken from an adult who was a healthcare worker with PCR-confirmed SARS-CoV-2 infection or an uninfected control (not recorded which).

CDR3 sequence reads: CASSQVGLAKYNEQFF. For the CDR3, the DNA is TGCGCCAGCAGCCAAGTAGGACTAGCGAAGTACAATGAGCAGTTCTTC. This chain connects TRBV4-1 to TRBJ2-1; 9 nucleotides line up with TRBD2. The CDR3 has 16 amino acids. V lost 1 base, J lost 4 bases, and 5 bases stayed unmatched. The germline gives CDR1 MGHRA, CDR2 YSYEKL.

There are many counts of this clonotype. The chain combines TRBV7-2 with TRBJ2-3; D not resolved. Looked up from germline, CDR1 is SGHTA and CDR2 is FQGNSA. The CDR3 sequence is 14 residues long. V was pared by 5 bases and J by 0 bases, with 9 bases between. The CDR3 DNA sequence: TGTGCCAGCAGCCCTTCGACTAGCACAGATACGCAGTATTTT. Translating gives CASSPSTSTDTQYF.

This sequence joins TRBV12-5 and TRBJ1-1, with TRBD1 identical over 11 bases. The J segment lost 0 bases and the V segment lost 0 bases, leaving 6 bases of the junction unmatched. This CDR3 is built from 18 residues. CDR1 is LGHNT and CDR2 is FRNRAP in the germline V gene. CDR3 loop: CASGLVTGQGVMNTEAFF. The CDR3 coding sequence is TGTGCTAGTGGTTTGGTAACGGGACAGGGGGTCATGAACACTGAAGCTTTCTTT.

The V gene is TRBV18, the J gene TRBJ2-7; TRBD1 matches 9 bases. Germline lookup yields CDR1 KGHSH and CDR2 LQKENI. The CDR3 is 15 amino acids. The ends lost 3 bases at V and 3 bases at J; junction bases unmatched: 6. The DNA for the CDR3 is TGTGCCAGCTCACCTTCAAACAGGGGGCTCTACGAGCAGTACTTC. Its translation is CASSPSNRGLYEQYF.

This clonotype was observed many times. The chain joins TRBV6-4 to TRBJ2-3; D uncertain. Germline CDR1 and CDR2: MRHNA and SNTAGT. The CDR3 covers 15 residues. Trimming stripped 5 bases from V and 0 bases from J, with 12 bases between. The CDR3 DNA is TGTGCCAGCAGTCTCCTCCCGGACAGCACAGATACGCAGTATTTT. Amino acid sequence: CASSLLPDSTDTQYF.

In its sample, this clonotype was seen many times. The V gene is TRBV7-2, the J gene TRBJ2-1, with TRBD1 identical over 7 bases. V gave up 1 base and J gave up 4 bases; unmatched junction bases: 4. This CDR3 has 15 residues. Germline values: CDR1 SGHTA, CDR2 FQGNSA. This CDR3 is CASSLGGQRYNEQFF. DNA for the CDR3: TGTGCCAGCAGCTTAGGGGGACAGCGATACAATGAGCAGTTCTTC.

The sample holds many counts of this clonotype. The CDR3 reads CASSFGIYSNQPQHF. CDR3 DNA: TGTGCCAGCAGTTTTGGGATCTATAGCAATCAGCCCCAGCATTTT. This sequence joins TRBV12-3 or TRBV12-4 and TRBJ1-5; D unclear. This CDR3 is built from 15 residues. V was shortened by 3 bases and J by 0 bases, with 9 bases between the two germline ends.